The 25 T cell receptor beta chains reported below all come from one sample, sequenced in a study of PD-1 blockade in mismatch repair-deficient tumors. Stated time point: approximately eleven-day in vitro stimulation with candidate neoantigen peptide 7. The method was immunoSEQ multiplex PCR; TCRdb's version includes in-frame clones alone and lacks a portion of them. Here the sample spans 7,500 to 10,000 clones, 80% to 90% being singletons. No cognate antigen is known for these TCRs. Sequencing was performed on cells cultured in vitro, taken from a patient treated with pembrolizumab. The source is an adult with mismatch repair-deficient cancer.

This rearrangement joins TRBV11-2 to TRBJ1-1; no firm D call. The germline gives CDR1 SGHAT, CDR2 FQNNGV. The length of the CDR3 is 13 residues. The germline V and J ends were trimmed by 0 bases and 3 bases, with 5 bases remaining between them. The CDR3 bases are TGTGCCAGCAGCTTAGACAGCTACACTGAAGCTTTCTTT. Its protein is CASSLDSYTEAFF.

This sequence joins TRBV7-3 and TRBJ2-1, with D tentatively TRBD2 (5 bases). V lost 6 bases to trimming and J lost 5 bases, with 11 bases between them. CDR3 length: 13 amino acids. CDR1 SGHTA and CDR2 FQGTGA come from the germline V gene. This chain's CDR3 is CASRFSGNNEQFF. The CDR3, as DNA: TGTGCCAGCAGGTTTTCGGGGAACAATGAGCAGTTCTTC.

The J gene is TRBJ2-7, the V gene TRBV27; 7 bases are a match to TRBD2. Germline values: CDR1 MNHEY, CDR2 SMNVEV (reference sequence). This CDR3 is built from 17 residues. V was clipped by 0 bases and J by 2 bases; unmatched bases: 10. The CDR3 protein is CASSLSISSGMTYEQYF. CDR3 DNA: TGTGCCAGCAGTTTATCGATCTCTAGCGGTATGACCTACGAGCAGTACTTC.

The chain joins TRBV9 to TRBJ2-7, with 7 nucleotides matching TRBD1. The germline V gene encodes CDR1 SGDLS and CDR2 YYNGEE. The CDR3 spans 14 residues. J was trimmed by 2 bases and V by 1 base; bases with no gene match: 3. CDR3 loop: CASSVQGVPYEQYF. CDR3 coding DNA: TGTGCCAGCAGCGTACAGGGGGTTCCCTACGAGCAGTACTTC.

The V and J genes are TRBV19 and TRBJ2-7; 8 bases agree with TRBD2. Germline V gene data show CDR1 as LNHDA and CDR2 as SQIVND (reference sequence). Trimming at V came to 5 bases and at J to 1 base, leaving 1 base not matched to a gene. CDR3 length equals 13 residues. The CDR3 DNA reads TGTGCCAGTAGTGGGACTAGTTCCTACGAGCAGTACTTC. Translation gives CASSGTSSYEQYF.

This clone was recorded only once. The CDR3 sequence: CATRSGTSGSEQYF. CDR3 nucleotides: TGTGCCACCCGCTCCGGGACTAGCGGGTCCGAGCAGTACTTC. The rearrangement joins TRBV2 to TRBJ2-7, with 12 bases aligning to TRBD2. V lost 10 bases, J lost 6 bases, and 10 bases stayed unmatched. This CDR3 region has 14 residues. Per germline, CDR1 SNHLY and CDR2 FYNNEI.

The J gene is TRBJ2-7, the V gene TRBV6-1; 8 bases map to TRBD2. Per germline, CDR1 MNHNS and CDR2 SASEGT. The length of the CDR3 is 19 residues. Trimming at V came to 1 base and at J to 2 bases, leaving 16 bases not matched to a gene. The CDR3 loop is CASSEVSPAASGRTYEQYF. The CDR3 bases are TGTGCCAGCAGTGAAGTCAGCCCAGCTGCGAGCGGGAGAACCTACGAGCAGTACTTC.

The CDR3 protein is CASTPRGGGGTEAFF. In nucleotides, the CDR3 is TGTGCCAGCACCCCTCGAGGAGGAGGCGGGACTGAAGCTTTCTTT. This rearrangement joins TRBV2 to TRBJ1-1; D remains unclear. This CDR3 has 15 amino acids. Deletions cut 7 bases from V and 5 bases from J, with 20 bases between. Germline CDR1 SNHLY, CDR2 FYNNEI.

The rearrangement joins TRBV5-8 to TRBJ2-1; D uncertain. V lost 0 bases and J 0 bases, leaving 7 bases between the germline ends. The CDR3 loop spans 15 amino acids. Germline CDR1 reads SGHTS; CDR2 reads YDEGEE. In DNA, the CDR3 is TGTGCCAGCAGCTTGGTTAGGATCTCCTACAATGAGCAGTTCTTC. It specifies CASSLVRISYNEQFF. Filled out from reference TRBV5-8 and TRBJ2-1, the complete variable domain reads EAGVTQSPTHLIKTRGQQATLRCSPISGHTSVYWYQQALGLGLQFLLWYDEGEERNRGNFPPRFSGRQFPNYSSELNVNALELEDSALYLCASSLVRISYNEQFFGPGTRLTVL.

The V call is TRBV6-4, the J call TRBJ2-3; D is perhaps TRBD2 (5 bases). V dropped 0 bases and J dropped 11 bases, with 12 bases sitting between them. Germline loops: CDR1 MRHNA, CDR2 SNTAGT. This CDR3 has 13 amino acids. This CDR3 is CASSDSSGIRQYF. The CDR3 DNA reads as TGTGCCAGCAGTGACTCGTCGGGGATTAGGCAGTATTTT.

The rearrangement uses TRBV30 and TRBJ1-1; D unresolved. Germline V lookup: CDR1 GTSNPN, CDR2 SVGIG (reference sequence). Trimming cost V 0 bases and J 3 bases, with 8 bases left between them. There are 13 residues in the CDR3. CDR3 sequence: CAWSVTGYTEAFF. The CDR3 nucleotides read TGTGCCTGGAGTGTTACGGGGTACACTGAAGCTTTCTTT.

The chain combines TRBV5-6 with TRBJ1-1; no clear D. V was trimmed by 2 bases and J by 0 bases, leaving 8 bases between them. The CDR3 consists of 14 residues. Looked up from germline, CDR1 is SGHDT and CDR2 is YYEEEE. CDR3 region: CASSFGPLNTEAFF. The CDR3 DNA sequence: TGTGCCAGCAGCTTTGGCCCGTTGAACACTGAAGCTTTCTTT.

The chain carries TRBV5-1 and TRBJ2-7; 9 nucleotides line up with TRBD2. The V gene end was trimmed by 0 bases and the J gene end by 3 bases; junction bases not matched to a gene: 4. The CDR3 has 15 residues. CDR1 SGHRS and CDR2 YFSETQ come from the germline V gene. CDR3 sequence: CASSLVLSGSYEQYF. Here the CDR3 DNA reads TGCGCCAGCAGCTTGGTTCTTAGCGGGAGCTACGAGCAGTACTTC.

V usage is TRBV5-1 and J usage is TRBJ2-1; TRBD1 matches 8 bases. Germline values: CDR1 SGHRS, CDR2 YFSETQ. Germline trimming cut 5 bases from V and 4 bases from J; bases unmatched to any gene: 11. The CDR3 contains 16 residues. CDR3 residues: CASSRGQASPYNEQFF. In DNA, the CDR3 is TGCGCCAGCAGTCGGGGACAGGCCTCTCCATACAATGAGCAGTTCTTC.

This clone has more than one count but fewer than ten. The J gene is TRBJ1-2, the V gene TRBV2, with no clear D. The germline V gene encodes CDR1 SNHLY and CDR2 FYNNEI. The V and J ends lost 8 bases and 2 bases respectively, with 6 bases between them. The CDR3 is 11 residues long. The CDR3 protein is CASGPNYGYTF. The CDR3 nucleotides read TGTGCCAGCGGACCGAACTATGGCTACACCTTC.

V and J are TRBV30 and TRBJ2-5, with 8 nucleotides matching TRBD1. J lost 2 bases, V lost 0 bases, and 11 bases had no gene match. The germline V gene has CDR1 GTSNPN and CDR2 SVGIG (reference sequence). The length of the CDR3 is 17 residues. CDR3 region: CAWSVPLGQVEQETQYF. DNA for the CDR3: TGTGCCTGGAGTGTACCTCTGGGACAGGTCGAGCAAGAGACCCAGTACTTC.

The chain is built from TRBV30 and TRBJ1-1; a possible D gene is TRBD1 (5 bases). The germline V gene encodes CDR1 GTSNPN and CDR2 SVGIG (reference sequence). V was cut by 6 bases and J by 3 bases, with 8 bases left in between. The CDR3 is 11 residues long. The CDR3 here is CACPGHTEAFF. Written as DNA, the CDR3 is TGTGCCTGTCCGGGACACACTGAAGCTTTCTTT.

The genes are TRBV2 and TRBJ1-2; D ambiguous. V gave up 4 bases and J gave up 0 bases, with 9 bases separating them. Germline-derived CDR1 and CDR2 are SNHLY and FYNNEI. The CDR3 runs to 14 residues. The CDR3 loop reads CASSALIANYGYTF. CDR3 in DNA: TGTGCCAGCAGTGCCCTCATCGCTAACTATGGCTACACCTTC.

The J gene is TRBJ2-1, the V gene TRBV30, with 9 positions matching TRBD2. The J segment lost 5 bases and the V segment lost 2 bases, leaving 4 bases of the junction unmatched. Germline CDR1 reads GTSNPN; CDR2 reads SVGIG (reference sequence). The CDR3 loop spans 14 amino acids. The CDR3 DNA reads as TGTGCCTGGAGTTCGGGACTAGCCAACAATGAGCAGTTCTTC. Translating it yields CAWSSGLANNEQFF.

The genes are TRBV27 and TRBJ2-1; 16 nucleotides align to TRBD2. CDR3 length equals 16 residues. CDR1 and CDR2 from the germline V gene are MNHEY and SMNVEV (reference sequence). Unmatched junction bases numbered 6, after V lost 5 bases and J lost 8 bases. For the CDR3, the DNA is TGTGCCAGCAGTGACCTGGGACTAGCGGGAGGGTATGAGCAGTTCTTC. As protein: CASSDLGLAGGYEQFF.

In nucleotides, the CDR3 is TGCGCCAGCAGTCTAGCGGGTGAGGGGGCGGATGAAAAACTGTTTTTT. Protein sequence: CASSLAGEGADEKLFF. This chain connects TRBV23-1 to TRBJ1-4, with 7 bases aligning to TRBD1. TRBV23-1 is placed among ORFs of uncertain function. CDR3 size: 16 residues. Losses at the gene ends were 4 bases for V and 6 bases for J; bases not matched to a gene: 11.

The CDR3 nucleotides read TGCGCCAGCAGCTTTGTGGGACTAGAGGGAAGCGAGCAGTACTTC. The encoded protein is CASSFVGLEGSEQYF. The gene calls are TRBV5-1 and TRBJ2-7; 8 bases map to TRBD2. CDR1 is SGHRS, CDR2 YFSETQ, per germline. Unmatched junction bases numbered 10, after V lost 2 bases and J lost 6 bases. The CDR3 is 15 amino acids.

This sequence joins TRBV28 and TRBJ1-2, with 9 bases matching TRBD1. V lost 6 bases and J lost 8; bases outside the gene matches: 10. Per germline, CDR1 MDHEN and CDR2 SYDVKM. The CDR3 spans 14 residues. The CDR3 loop reads CASRETGGVRGYTF. The CDR3 nucleotides are TGTGCCAGCAGAGAAACAGGGGGCGTACGAGGCTACACCTTC.

The CDR3, as DNA: TGTGCCAGCTCACCCCAAGGACCCTACGAGCAGTACTTC. Translated, it gives CASSPQGPYEQYF. The V call is TRBV18, the J call TRBJ2-7; the D is unclear. Germline V gene data show CDR1 as KGHSH and CDR2 as LQKENI. CDR3 size: 13 residues. Trimming stripped 3 bases from V and 2 bases from J, with 8 bases between.

V usage is TRBV7-2 and J usage is TRBJ2-1, with D hard to call. Per the germline V gene, CDR1 is SGHTA and CDR2 is FQGNSA. Trimming cost V 2 bases and J 4 bases, with 9 bases left between them. This CDR3 region has 14 residues. CDR3 amino acids: CASSLSFVYNEQFF. CDR3 DNA: TGTGCCAGCAGCTTAAGTTTTGTATACAATGAGCAGTTCTTC.